These 14 T cell receptor beta chains were all obtained from the same sample, sequenced in a study of early T cells in non-severe SARS-CoV-2 infection. From the 5' RACE reads, TCRdb called clonotypes with MiXCR, one entry per CDR3 protein. The table records 85,000 to 100,000 distinct CDR3 sequences, approximately 11% of them present only once. The sequenced sample was whole blood. These receptors all come from an adult who was a healthcare worker with PCR-confirmed SARS-CoV-2 infection or an uninfected control (not recorded which).

This clonotype was counted between two and nine times. The chain couples TRBV13 to TRBJ2-7; a possible D gene is TRBD2 (5 bases). Germline CDR1 is PRHDT and CDR2 is FYEKMQ (reference sequence). Deletions cut 5 bases from V and 2 bases from J, with 10 bases between. This CDR3 spans 13 amino acids. The CDR3 DNA sequence: TGTGCCAGCAGCCGTGAGGGTGCCTACGAGCAGTACTTC. It codes for CASSREGAYEQYF.

Comments on this clonotype: Germline is not matched at one junction end, which may reflect a read error. The chain joins TRBV3-1 to TRBJ2-2; 8 bases match TRBD1. This CDR3 spans 16 amino acids. Germline loops: CDR1 LGHDT, CDR2 YNNKEL (reference sequence). The CDR3 loop reads CASSPSGQVNTGELFF. As DNA, the CDR3 is TGTGCCAGCAGCCCGTCGGGACAGGTTAACACCGGGGAGCTGTTTTTC.

This clonotype was observed many times. This chain links TRBV11-2 with TRBJ2-7; 9 bases match TRBD2. This CDR3 is 15 amino acids long. The J segment lost 2 bases and the V segment lost 2 bases, leaving 4 bases of the junction unmatched. Per germline, CDR1 SGHAT and CDR2 FQNNGV. In nucleotides, the CDR3 is TGTGCCAGCAGCTTAAGGCTAGCGGGGCCCTACGAGCAGTACTTC. Encoded protein: CASSLRLAGPYEQYF.

This clonotype showed up many times. The chain has TRBV29-1 and TRBJ2-1, with TRBD2 matching 12 bases. Losses at the gene ends were 8 bases for V and 8 bases for J; bases not matched to a gene: 4. The CDR3 totals 12 residues. Germline assignment: CDR1 SQVTM and CDR2 ANQGSEA. This CDR3 is CSTRLAGDEQFF. The CDR3, as DNA: TGCAGCACCCGACTAGCGGGAGATGAGCAGTTCTTC.

There are many counts of this clonotype. The chain carries TRBV6-1 and TRBJ2-2; TRBD1 aligns across 7 bases. V lost 6 bases to trimming and J lost 0 bases; unmatched junction nucleotides: 4. There are 15 residues in the CDR3. Per the germline V gene, CDR1 is MNHNS and CDR2 is SASEGT. This chain's CDR3 is CASRTGHSNTGELFF. For the CDR3, the DNA is TGTGCCAGCAGGACAGGGCATTCGAACACCGGGGAGCTGTTTTTT.

This clonotype was counted at least ten times. The V gene is TRBV5-8, the J gene TRBJ2-2, with TRBD2 matching over 8 bases. CDR3 size: 15 residues. In germline, CDR1 is SGHTS, CDR2 YDEGEE. V dropped 1 base and J dropped 4; count of bases not matched to a gene: 3. This chain's CDR3 is CASSLRGGRTGELFF. CDR3 nucleotides: TGTGCCAGCAGCTTGCGGGGGGGACGCACCGGGGAGCTGTTTTTT.

The CDR3 coding sequence is TGTGCCAGTAGTATAGATCAAGGCACAGATACGCAGTATTTT. Translation: CASSIDQGTDTQYF. The genes are TRBV19 and TRBJ2-3; no definite D call. Trimming pared 0 bases from V and 1 base from J, leaving 5 bases between. Germline loops: CDR1 LNHDA, CDR2 SQIVND (reference sequence). The CDR3 consists of 14 residues.

This clonotype was observed many times. The V and J genes are TRBV5-6 and TRBJ1-3, with 8 bases matching TRBD1. The V gene end was trimmed by 5 bases and the J gene end by 4 bases; junction bases not matched to a gene: 8. The CDR3 sequence is 15 residues long. The germline CDR1 and CDR2 sequences are SGHDT and YYEEEE. CDR3 amino acids: CASRSQGAPGNTIYF. CDR3 sequence (DNA): TGTGCCAGCAGGTCCCAGGGGGCACCGGGAAACACCATATATTTT.

This clonotype turned up a few times. The V and J genes are TRBV29-1 and TRBJ2-1, with TRBD1 as a possible D gene (6 bases). V gave up 2 bases and J gave up 2 bases, with 13 bases separating them. Germline CDR1 reads SQVTM; CDR2 reads ANQGSEA. The CDR3 is made up of 15 amino acids. The CDR3 here is CSVERRGDTYNEQFF. Written as DNA, the CDR3 is TGCAGCGTTGAACGGCGAGGGGACACCTACAATGAGCAGTTCTTC.

Only a few counts were recorded for this clonotype. The CDR3 DNA follows: TGTGCCAGCAGCCAGATCCTCAGGCCTAGCGGGACTTCAAGCACAGATACGCAGTATTTT. This gives the protein CASSQILRPSGTSSTDTQYF. V is TRBV4-2 and J is TRBJ2-3; 9 nucleotides match TRBD2. V was pared by 3 bases and J by 0 bases, with 16 bases of the junction left unmatched. The CDR3 has 20 residues. Germline CDR1 LGHNA, CDR2 YNFKEQ.

The chain couples TRBV12-3 or TRBV12-4 to TRBJ1-5, with D tentatively TRBD1 (5 bases). This CDR3 region has 16 residues. Between the trimmed V and J ends, which lost 4 bases and 1 base, there was a span of 14 bases. The CDR3 here is CASSSPQGPSNQPQHF. The CDR3, as DNA: TGTGCCAGCAGTTCCCCTCAGGGACCCAGCAATCAGCCCCAGCATTTT.

This clonotype was seen at least ten times. J is TRBJ2-1 and V is TRBV5-6; D gene ambiguous. V dropped 3 bases and J dropped 5 bases, with 6 bases sitting between them. The length of the CDR3 is 12 residues. CDR1 and CDR2 (germline): SGHDT, YYEEEE. CDR3 nucleotide sequence: TGTGCCAGCAGCTATGGGGACAATGAGCAGTTCTTC. Protein sequence: CASSYGDNEQFF. Together with reference TRBV5-6 and TRBJ2-1, the CDR3 gives the full variable domain: DAGVTQSPTHLIKTRGQQVTLRCSPKSGHDTVSWYQQALGQGPQFIFQYYEEEERQRGNFPDRFSGHQFPNYSSELNVNALLLGDSALYLCASSYGDNEQFFGPGTRLTVL.

This clonotype came up a few times. The chain links TRBV5-1 to TRBJ2-7; D is ambiguous. CDR3 length equals 14 residues. V lost 0 bases to trimming and J lost 6 bases, with 13 bases between them. Germline V CDR1 and CDR2: SGHRS, YFSETQ. The CDR3 reads CASSLGNFASEQYF. DNA for the CDR3: TGCGCCAGCAGCTTGGGGAATTTTGCCTCCGAGCAGTACTTC.

This clonotype appeared once. This chain's CDR3 is CASSDRNTGELFF. In DNA form, the CDR3 reads TGTGCCAGCAGTGACAGAAACACCGGGGAGCTGTTTTTT. The chain employs TRBV12-3 or TRBV12-4 and TRBJ2-2, with D possibly TRBD1 on 5 matching bases. V lost 5 bases and J lost 2, with 6 bases in between. The CDR3 runs 13 residues.